One sample yielded the 2 T cell receptor beta chains listed below, sequenced in a study of beta chain features in type 1 diabetes. No antigen has been assigned to these receptors. Study findings and constraints: Within each of all four CD4+ subsets, Type 1 diabetes patients had TCRB CDR3s that were moderately but significantly shorter.

The whole isolated RNA underwent reverse transcription, so sequencing captured expressed TCRB transcripts. Here immunoSEQ multiplex PCR was the method, and the copy in TCRdb shows in-frame clones only, minus some. The sample records around 160,000 clones, around 8.3% being singletons. Sequencing input: central memory CD4+ T cells from blood. These receptor sequences come from a young woman with type 1 diabetes.

This clone came up a few times. CDR3 DNA: TGCGCCAGCAACCTAGCACAGAGCACAGATACGCAGTATTTT. Encoded protein: CASNLAQSTDTQYF. The chain joins TRBV5-1 to TRBJ2-3; TRBD2 might be the D (5 bases). With 6 bases removed from V and 0 bases from J, the gap between germline ends came to 11 bases. The germline gives CDR1 SGHRS, CDR2 YFSETQ. The CDR3 runs 14 residues.

This clone was picked up a small number of times. CDR3 bases: TGCAGTGCCCTAACTAGCGGTACGCAGTATTTT. Translation gives CSALTSGTQYF. This chain joins TRBV20-1 and TRBJ2-3, with 8 bases matching TRBD2. The junction had 4 bases not matched to a gene; V was cut back by 6 bases and J by 8 bases. CDR1 DFQATT and CDR2 SNEGSKA come from the germline V gene (reference sequence). The CDR3 consists of 11 residues.